Listed here are 18 T cell receptor beta chains from one sample, sequenced in a study of shared clonotypes between healthy human individuals. Here immunoSEQ multiplex PCR was the method, and the copy in TCRdb shows in-frame clones only, minus some. The sample shows some 500,000 clones, roughly 78% of them seen only once. Material: PBMCs. The receptor set was obtained from a woman between 40 and 55 years old in good health. Some clones in this sample may be carry-over from other donors' samples.

Note on this clone: The junction shows a germline mismatch at one end, possibly a read error. The rearrangement uses TRBV11-2 and TRBJ2-5; 10 bases are shared with TRBD1. The CDR3 length is 12 residues. Per the germline V gene, CDR1 is SGHAT and CDR2 is FQNNGV. This CDR3 is CASSFTGQGNHF. The CDR3 region has the DNA TGTGCCAGCAGCTTCACGGGACAGGGGAACCACTTC.

The V gene is TRBV5-1, the J gene TRBJ2-2; no clear D. Per the germline V gene, CDR1 is SGHRS and CDR2 is YFSETQ. The CDR3 runs 17 residues. With 2 bases removed from V and 0 bases from J, the gap between germline ends came to 14 bases. The DNA for the CDR3 is TGCGCCAGCAGCTTTGGCGGTACCATGTCGAACACCGGGGAGCTGTTTTTT. This translates into CASSFGGTMSNTGELFF.

This clone was observed a few times. The chain uses TRBV7-3 and TRBJ1-2; perhaps TRBD1 as D (6 bases). Germline CDR1 is SGHTA and CDR2 is FQGTGA. CDR3 length: 14 residues. V gave up 3 bases and J gave up 3 bases, with 11 bases separating them. Here the CDR3 reads CASSLGAGDYGYTF. DNA for the CDR3: TGTGCCAGCAGCTTGGGGGCAGGAGACTATGGCTACACCTTC.

The table lists this clone with a count of one. The V call is TRBV4-1, the J call TRBJ2-7; D ambiguous. This CDR3 region has 13 residues. V lost 4 bases and J lost 4, with 11 bases in between. The germline CDR1 and CDR2 sequences are MGHRA and YSYEKL. The CDR3, as DNA: TGCGCCAGCAGCCGGGATCTTCCTTACGAGCAGTACTTC. This encodes CASSRDLPYEQYF.

This clone was recorded once. This chain uses TRBV13 with TRBJ1-1; a possible D gene is TRBD1 (5 bases). This CDR3 is 13 amino acids long. V was trimmed by 3 bases and J by 7 bases, leaving 12 bases between them. Germline V CDR1 and CDR2: PRHDT, FYEKMQ (reference sequence). CDR3 protein: CASSLDNDGEAFF. The CDR3, as DNA: TGTGCCAGCAGCTTGGACAACGACGGTGAAGCTTTCTTT.

This chain uses TRBV5-1 with TRBJ2-7; 14 nucleotides line up with TRBD2. Germline-derived CDR1 and CDR2 are SGHRS and YFSETQ. The junction had 6 bases not matched to a gene; V was cut back by 6 bases and J by 7 bases. CDR3 length: 14 amino acids. Here the CDR3 reads CASTGTSGSREQYF. In DNA, the CDR3 is TGCGCCAGCACCGGGACTAGCGGGAGCCGGGAGCAGTACTTC.

The gene calls are TRBV5-1 and TRBJ2-2; perhaps TRBD2 as D (6 bases). The V gene's germline CDR1 is SGHRS and CDR2 YFSETQ. The V gene lost 7 bases and the J gene lost 6 bases, with 16 bases spanning the gap. The CDR3 sequence is 14 residues long. Written as DNA, the CDR3 is TGCGCCAGCTGCGAGCGGGCAGATGCCGGGGAGCTGTTTTTT. Translation gives CASCERADAGELFF.

The chain has TRBV28 and TRBJ1-6, with a tentative D call TRBD1 (5 bases). V was pared by 2 bases and J by 6 bases, with 11 bases between. The CDR3 runs 15 residues. Germline V gives CDR1 MDHEN, CDR2 SYDVKM. CDR3 region: CASSLPGTGNSPLHF. The CDR3 DNA follows: TGTGCCAGCAGTTTACCCGGGACGGGTAATTCACCCCTCCACTTT.

The genes are TRBV28 and TRBJ1-1, with D tentatively TRBD1 (6 bases). Germline lookup yields CDR1 MDHEN and CDR2 SYDVKM. Trimming pared 10 bases from V and 2 bases from J, leaving 14 bases between. The CDR3 is 13 residues long. This chain's CDR3 is CAILTGRNTEAFF. The CDR3 DNA reads as TGTGCCATTTTGACAGGTCGCAACACTGAAGCTTTCTTT.

This clone was seen only once. Other DNA sequences in the same sample also yield this CDR3. The V and J genes are TRBV6-1 and TRBJ1-1, with D perhaps matching TRBD1 (5 bases). Germline loops: CDR1 MNHNS, CDR2 SASEGT. The CDR3 length is 13 residues. The V gene lost 4 bases and the J gene lost 3 bases, with 9 bases spanning the gap. This CDR3 reads CASSGRGDTEAFF. CDR3 sequence (DNA): TGTGCCAGCAGTGGACGGGGGGACACTGAAGCTTTCTTT.

This rearrangement joins TRBV2 to TRBJ1-5, with a tentative D call TRBD1 (5 bases). The V end was cut by 3 bases, the J end by 1 base, with 10 bases between. The CDR3 totals 15 residues. Germline loops: CDR1 SNHLY, CDR2 FYNNEI. The CDR3 nucleotides read TGTGCCAGCAGTGATCGGGGACGGAGCAATCAGCCCCAGCATTTT. As protein: CASSDRGRSNQPQHF.

The chain uses TRBV11-2 and TRBJ2-2; D not resolved. The length of the CDR3 is 13 residues. V lost 2 bases and J 6 bases, leaving 7 bases between the germline ends. Germline V lookup: CDR1 SGHAT, CDR2 FQNNGV. CDR3 loop: CASSLFLAGELFF. Written as DNA, the CDR3 is TGTGCCAGCAGCTTATTTTTGGCCGGGGAGCTGTTTTTT.

This clone was detected a few times. The V and J genes are TRBV5-1 and TRBJ2-5, with TRBD1 matching 10 bases. This CDR3 region has 16 residues. With V trimmed by 3 bases and J by 4 bases, 9 bases remained unmatched. Germline lookup yields CDR1 SGHRS and CDR2 YFSETQ. CDR3 DNA sequence: TGCGCCAGCAGCTCAAACCGACAGGGGGCCCGAGAGACCCAGTACTTC. Translating gives CASSSNRQGARETQYF.

The CDR3 protein is CASSLTGGWETQYF. In DNA form, the CDR3 reads TGTGCCAGCAGCCTGACTGGTGGGTGGGAGACCCAGTACTTC. The chain combines TRBV6-5 with TRBJ2-5; no reliable D call. The CDR3 length is 14 residues. Germline CDR1 MNHEY, CDR2 SVGAGI. Trimming removed 6 bases from V and 5 bases from J, with 16 bases in between.

The gene calls are TRBV5-8 and TRBJ1-3; TRBD1 matches at 9 bases. Germline V gives CDR1 SGHTS, CDR2 YDEGEE. The CDR3 is 17 residues long. With V trimmed by 4 bases and J by 3 bases, 11 bases remained unmatched. The CDR3 reads CASSPPRDRVGGNTIYF. The CDR3 DNA is TGTGCCAGCAGCCCACCCCGGGACAGGGTGGGTGGAAACACCATATATTTT.

The V and J genes are TRBV7-2 and TRBJ2-7; the D call may be TRBD1 or TRBD2 (5 bases each). The length of the CDR3 is 15 residues. Trimming left V 1 base short and J 6 bases short, with 16 bases between. Germline V gene lookup returns CDR1 SGHTA and CDR2 FQGNSA. Written as DNA, the CDR3 is TGTGCCAGCAGCTTAGAGGGTGTTGGGGGTTTCGAGCAGTACTTC. Protein: CASSLEGVGGFEQYF.

This chain links TRBV25-1 with TRBJ1-1, with D tentatively TRBD1 (5 bases). This CDR3 has 11 amino acids. The V gene's germline CDR1 is MGHDK and CDR2 SYGVNS. V lost 1 base and J lost 9, with 6 bases in between. For the CDR3, the DNA is TGTGCCAGCAGTGAATGGGGACAAGCTTTCTTT. Amino acids: CASSEWGQAFF.

The table lists this clone with a count of one. The genes are TRBV6-1 and TRBJ2-7; D tentatively fits TRBD1 or TRBD2 (5 bases each). The CDR3 spans 12 residues. V lost 10 bases, J lost 3 bases, and 13 bases lay in between. Germline CDR1 is MNHNS and CDR2 is SASEGT. In nucleotides, the CDR3 is TGTGCCATCCGGGGCCCCCGCTACGAGCAGTACTTC. It is translated as CAIRGPRYEQYF.